This T cell receptor beta chain appears in the sequencing data of a study of spatial heterogeneity in lung cancer. The CDR3 is made up of 12 amino acids. V lost 6 bases and J 11 bases, leaving 16 bases between the germline ends. Germline values: CDR1 MDHEN, CDR2 SYDVKM. From the 5' RACE reads, TCRdb called clonotypes with MiXCR, one entry per CDR3 protein. The table includes some 120,000 distinct CDR3 sequences, more than 9% detected once. Documented time point: blood at routine non-recurrence follow-up after resection. Unsorted whole RNA samples from tumor, nontumor lung or frozen PBMC were sequenced. In this sample, this clonotype turned up a few times.

This TCR came from a male donor with early-stage non-small cell lung cancer. The sequencing here drew on PBMCs, taken at follow-up. This rearrangement joins TRBV28 to TRBJ1-1, with D possibly being TRBD1 (6 bases). In DNA, the CDR3 is TGTGCCAGCAGCCAAGGGGGACTCGGGGCTTTCTTT. It specifies CASSQGGLGAFF.